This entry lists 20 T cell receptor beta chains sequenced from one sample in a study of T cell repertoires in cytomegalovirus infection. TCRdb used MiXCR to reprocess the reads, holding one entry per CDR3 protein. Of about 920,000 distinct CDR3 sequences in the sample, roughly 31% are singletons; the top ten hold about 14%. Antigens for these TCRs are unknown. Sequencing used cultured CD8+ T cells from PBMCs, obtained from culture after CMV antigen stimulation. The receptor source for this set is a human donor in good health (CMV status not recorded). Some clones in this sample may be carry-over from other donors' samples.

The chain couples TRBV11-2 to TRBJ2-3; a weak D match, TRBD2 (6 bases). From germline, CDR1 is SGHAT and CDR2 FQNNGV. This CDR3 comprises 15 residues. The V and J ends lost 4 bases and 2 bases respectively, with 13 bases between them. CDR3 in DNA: TGTGCCAGCAGCTACTTGACTAGTTCCACAGATACGCAGTATTTT. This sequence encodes CASSYLTSSTDTQYF.

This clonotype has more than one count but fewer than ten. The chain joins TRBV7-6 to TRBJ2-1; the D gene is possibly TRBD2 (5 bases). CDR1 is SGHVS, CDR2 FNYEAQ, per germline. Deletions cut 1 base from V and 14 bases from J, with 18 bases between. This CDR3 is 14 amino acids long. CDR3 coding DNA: TGTGCCAGCAGCTTAGTTCCGGACTCCTATTGGGAGTTCTTC. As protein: CASSLVPDSYWEFF.

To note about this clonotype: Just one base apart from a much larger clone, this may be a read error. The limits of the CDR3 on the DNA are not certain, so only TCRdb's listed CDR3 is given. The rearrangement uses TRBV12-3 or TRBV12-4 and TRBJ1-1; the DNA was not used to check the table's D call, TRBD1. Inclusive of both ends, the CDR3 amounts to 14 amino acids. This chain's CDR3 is CASRVGEGNTEVFF.

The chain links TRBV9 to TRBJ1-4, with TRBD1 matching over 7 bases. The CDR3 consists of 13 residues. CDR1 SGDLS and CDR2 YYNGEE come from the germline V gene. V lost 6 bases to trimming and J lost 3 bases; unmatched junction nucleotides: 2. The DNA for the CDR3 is TGTGCCAGCACCACAGGGGCTAATGAAAAACTGTTTTTT. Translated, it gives CASTTGANEKLFF.

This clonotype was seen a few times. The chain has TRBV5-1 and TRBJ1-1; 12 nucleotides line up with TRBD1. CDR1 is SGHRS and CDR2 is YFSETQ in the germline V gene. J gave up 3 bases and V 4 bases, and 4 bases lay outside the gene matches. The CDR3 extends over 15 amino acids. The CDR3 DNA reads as TGCGCCAGCAGCGGGGGACAGGGGGCGGACACTGAAGCTTTCTTT. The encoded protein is CASSGGQGADTEAFF.

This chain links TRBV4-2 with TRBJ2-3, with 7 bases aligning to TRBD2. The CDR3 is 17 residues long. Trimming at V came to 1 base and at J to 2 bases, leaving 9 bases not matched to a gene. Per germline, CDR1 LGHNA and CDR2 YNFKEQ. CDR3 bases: TGTGCCAGCAGCCAAGTTGGCCTAGCGGAAACCACAGATACGCAGTATTTT. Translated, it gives CASSQVGLAETTDTQYF.

The CDR3 here is CASSEARGHNNEKLFF. CDR3 nucleotides: TGTGCCAGCAGTGAAGCGCGAGGACACAATAATGAAAAACTGTTTTTT. This chain connects TRBV6-1 to TRBJ1-4; D may be TRBD1 (5 bases). V lost 0 bases and J lost 4, with 12 bases in between. Germline V gene data show CDR1 as MNHNS and CDR2 as SASEGT. There are 16 residues in the CDR3.

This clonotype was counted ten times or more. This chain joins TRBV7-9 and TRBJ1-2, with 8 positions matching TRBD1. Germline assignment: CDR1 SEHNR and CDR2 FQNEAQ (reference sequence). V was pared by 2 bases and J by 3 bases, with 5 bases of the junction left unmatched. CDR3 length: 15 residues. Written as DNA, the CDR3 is TGTGCCAGCAGCTTATACCAGGGGGCCCACTATGGCTACACCTTC. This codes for CASSLYQGAHYGYTF.

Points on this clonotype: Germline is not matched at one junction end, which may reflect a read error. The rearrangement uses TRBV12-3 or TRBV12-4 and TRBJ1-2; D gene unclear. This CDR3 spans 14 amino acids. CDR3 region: CVSSFVTASYGYTF. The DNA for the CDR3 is TGTGTCAGCAGTTTCGTCACAGCGAGTTATGGCTACACCTTC.

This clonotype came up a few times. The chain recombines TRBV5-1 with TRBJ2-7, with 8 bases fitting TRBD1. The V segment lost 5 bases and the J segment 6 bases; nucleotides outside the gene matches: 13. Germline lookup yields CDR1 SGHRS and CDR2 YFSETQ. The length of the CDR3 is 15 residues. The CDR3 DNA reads TGCGCCAGCAGAGGACTCGAGACAGGGGTGGCCGAGCAGTACTTC. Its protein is CASRGLETGVAEQYF.

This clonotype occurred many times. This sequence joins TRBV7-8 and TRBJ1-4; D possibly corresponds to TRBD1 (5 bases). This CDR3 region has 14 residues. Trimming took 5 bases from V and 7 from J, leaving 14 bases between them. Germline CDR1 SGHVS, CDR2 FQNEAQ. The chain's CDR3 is CASSPPGRTEKLFF. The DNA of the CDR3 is TGTGCCAGCAGCCCCCCGGGACGGACTGAAAAACTGTTTTTT.

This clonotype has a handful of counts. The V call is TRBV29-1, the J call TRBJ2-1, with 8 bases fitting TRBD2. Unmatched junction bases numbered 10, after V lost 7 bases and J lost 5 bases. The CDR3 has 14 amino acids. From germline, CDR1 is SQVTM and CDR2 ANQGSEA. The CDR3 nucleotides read TGCAGCGCTGCCGGGGGGGGGGACCACAATGAGCAGTTCTTC. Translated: CSAAGGGDHNEQFF.

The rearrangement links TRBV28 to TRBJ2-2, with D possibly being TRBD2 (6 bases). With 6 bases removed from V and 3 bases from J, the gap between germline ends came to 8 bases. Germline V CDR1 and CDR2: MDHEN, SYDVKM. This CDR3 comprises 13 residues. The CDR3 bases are TGTGCCAGCAGCTGGGAGGACACCGGGGAGCTGTTTTTT. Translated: CASSWEDTGELFF.

CDR3 sequence: CASSLGGAAYEQYV. CDR3 coding DNA: TGTGCCAGCAGCTTAGGAGGCGCGGCCTACGAGCAGTACGTC. J is TRBJ2-7 and V is TRBV13; D is undetermined. CDR3 size: 14 residues. Trimming removed 0 bases from V and 2 bases from J, with 8 bases in between. In germline, CDR1 is PRHDT, CDR2 FYEKMQ (reference sequence).

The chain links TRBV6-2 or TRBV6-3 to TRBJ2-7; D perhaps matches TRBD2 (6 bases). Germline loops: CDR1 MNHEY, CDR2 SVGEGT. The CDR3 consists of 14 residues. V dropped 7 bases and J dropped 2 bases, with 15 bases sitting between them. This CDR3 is CASTHRGTTYEQYF. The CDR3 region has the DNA TGTGCCAGCACTCATCGGGGGACGACCTACGAGCAGTACTTC.

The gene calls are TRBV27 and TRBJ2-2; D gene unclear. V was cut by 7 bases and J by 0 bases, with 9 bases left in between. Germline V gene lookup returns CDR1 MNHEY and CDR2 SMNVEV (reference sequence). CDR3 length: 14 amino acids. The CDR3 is CASTSGSNTGELFF. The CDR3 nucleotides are TGTGCCAGCACCTCAGGTTCGAACACCGGGGAGCTGTTTTTT.

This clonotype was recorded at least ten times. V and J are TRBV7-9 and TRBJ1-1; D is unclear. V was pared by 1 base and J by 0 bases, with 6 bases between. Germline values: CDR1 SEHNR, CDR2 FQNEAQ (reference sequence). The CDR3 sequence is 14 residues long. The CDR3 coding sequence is TGTGCCAGCAGCTTAGTCCAGGTGAACACTGAAGCTTTCTTT. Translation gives CASSLVQVNTEAFF.

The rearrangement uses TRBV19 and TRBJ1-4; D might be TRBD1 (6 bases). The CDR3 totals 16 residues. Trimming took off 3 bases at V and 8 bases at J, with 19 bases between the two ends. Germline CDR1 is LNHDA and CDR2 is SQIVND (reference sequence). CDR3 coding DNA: TGTGCCAGTAGTATGCCCTGGACAGCGAGGGGCGAAAAACTGTTTTTT. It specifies CASSMPWTARGEKLFF.

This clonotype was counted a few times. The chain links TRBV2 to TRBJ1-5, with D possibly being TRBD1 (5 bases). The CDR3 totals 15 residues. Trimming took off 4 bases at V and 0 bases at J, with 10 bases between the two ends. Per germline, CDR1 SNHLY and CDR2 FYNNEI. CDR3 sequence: CASSGRETSNQPQHF. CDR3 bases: TGTGCCAGCAGTGGCAGGGAAACTAGCAATCAGCCCCAGCATTTT.

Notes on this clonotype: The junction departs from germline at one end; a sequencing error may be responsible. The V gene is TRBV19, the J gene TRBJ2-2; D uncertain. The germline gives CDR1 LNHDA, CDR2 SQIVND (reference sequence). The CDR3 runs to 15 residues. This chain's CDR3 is CARSILGGNTGELFF. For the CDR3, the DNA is TGTGCCAGAAGTATTTTAGGTGGAAACACCGGGGAGCTGTTTTTT.